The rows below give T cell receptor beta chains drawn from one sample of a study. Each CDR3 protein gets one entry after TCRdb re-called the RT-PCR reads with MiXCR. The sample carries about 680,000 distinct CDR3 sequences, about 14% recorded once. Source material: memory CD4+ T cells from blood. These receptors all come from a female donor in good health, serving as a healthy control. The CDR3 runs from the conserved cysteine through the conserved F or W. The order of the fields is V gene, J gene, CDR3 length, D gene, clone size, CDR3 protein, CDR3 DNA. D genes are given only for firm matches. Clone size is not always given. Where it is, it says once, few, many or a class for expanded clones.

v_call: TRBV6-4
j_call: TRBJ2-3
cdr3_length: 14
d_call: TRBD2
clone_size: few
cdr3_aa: CASSSGGSGSKQYF
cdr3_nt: TGTGCCAGCTCTTCAGGGGGTAGCGGGAGTAAGCAGTATTTT

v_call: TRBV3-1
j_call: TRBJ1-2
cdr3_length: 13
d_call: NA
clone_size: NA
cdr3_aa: CASSQVGRDGYTF
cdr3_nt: TGTGCCAGCAGCCAGGTCGGTCGTGATGGCTACACCTTC

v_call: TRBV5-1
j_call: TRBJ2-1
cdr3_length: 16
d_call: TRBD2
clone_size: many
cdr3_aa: CASSFTSGRAYNEQFF
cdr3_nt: TGCGCCAGCAGCTTTACTAGCGGGAGGGCCTACAATGAGCAGTTCTTC

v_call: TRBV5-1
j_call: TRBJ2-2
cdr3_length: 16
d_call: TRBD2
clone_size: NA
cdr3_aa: CASRDSGGPKTGELFF
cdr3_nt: TGCGCCAGCAGGGACAGCGGGGGGCCAAAAACCGGGGAGCTGTTTTTT

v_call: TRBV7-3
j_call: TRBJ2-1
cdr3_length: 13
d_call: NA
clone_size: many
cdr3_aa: CASSPGLRNEQFF
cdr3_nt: TGTGCCAGCAGCCCGGGGCTCCGCAATGAGCAGTTCTTC

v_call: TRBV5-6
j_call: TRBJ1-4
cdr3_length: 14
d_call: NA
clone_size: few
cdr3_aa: CASSSGATNEKLFF
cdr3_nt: TGTGCCAGCAGCTCGGGGGCTACTAATGAAAAACTGTTTTTT

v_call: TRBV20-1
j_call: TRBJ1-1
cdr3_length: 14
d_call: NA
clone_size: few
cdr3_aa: CSASSFRGYTEAFF
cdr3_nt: TGCAGTGCTAGTAGCTTCAGGGGTTACACTGAAGCTTTCTTT

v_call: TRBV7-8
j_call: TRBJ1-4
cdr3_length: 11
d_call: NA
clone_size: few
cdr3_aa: CASSPSEKLFF
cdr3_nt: TGTGCCAGCAGTCCTAGTGAAAAACTGTTTTTT

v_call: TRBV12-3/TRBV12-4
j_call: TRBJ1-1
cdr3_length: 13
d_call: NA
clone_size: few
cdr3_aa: CASSQNTNTEAFF
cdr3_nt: TGTGCCAGCAGCCAAAATACGAACACTGAAGCTTTCTTT

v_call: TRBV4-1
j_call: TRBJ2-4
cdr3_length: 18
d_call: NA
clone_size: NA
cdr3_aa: CASSQGSQRGGAKNIQYF
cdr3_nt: TGCGCCAGCAGCCAAGGGTCACAGCGAGGCGGGGCCAAAAACATTCAGTACTTC

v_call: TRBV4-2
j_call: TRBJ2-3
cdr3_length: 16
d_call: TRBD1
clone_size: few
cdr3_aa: CASSQATGTGTDTQYF
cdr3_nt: TGTGCCAGCAGCCAGGCGACAGGGACGGGCACAGATACGCAGTATTTT

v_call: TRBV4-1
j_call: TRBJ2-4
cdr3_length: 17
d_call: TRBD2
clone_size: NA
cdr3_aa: CASSQEALAGGKNIQYF
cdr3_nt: TGCGCCAGCAGCCAAGAGGCTCTAGCGGGGGGCAAAAACATTCAGTACTTC

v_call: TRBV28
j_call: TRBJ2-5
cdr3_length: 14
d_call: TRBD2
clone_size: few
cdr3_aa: CASSIAGIQETQYF
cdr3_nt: TGTGCCAGCAGTATAGCGGGGATCCAAGAGACCCAGTACTTC

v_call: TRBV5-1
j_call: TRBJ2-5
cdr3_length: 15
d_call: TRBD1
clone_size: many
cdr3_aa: CASSLWTGGQETQYF
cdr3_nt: TGCGCCAGCAGCTTGTGGACAGGGGGCCAGGAGACCCAGTACTTC

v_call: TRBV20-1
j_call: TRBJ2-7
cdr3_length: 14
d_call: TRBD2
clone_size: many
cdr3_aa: CSAPTLAGRYEQYF
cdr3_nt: TGCAGTGCGCCCACCCTAGCGGGGAGGTACGAGCAGTACTTC

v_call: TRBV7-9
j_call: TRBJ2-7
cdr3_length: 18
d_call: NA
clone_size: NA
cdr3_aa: CASSQTEGLSWGSYEQYF
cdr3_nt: TGTGCCAGCAGCCAAACGGAGGGGCTGTCCTGGGGATCCTACGAGCAGTACTTC